One and the same sample provided the 18 T cell receptor beta chains below, sequenced in a study of PD-1 blockade in classical Hodgkin lymphoma. Autologous stem cell transplantation was followed by relapse in every patient, and brentuximab vedotin exposure varied. Produced via immunoSEQ multiplex PCR; TCRdb's table is partial and in-frame only. The sample includes 25,000 to 30,000 clones, 78% of them seen just once. Source: peripheral blood mononuclear cells (PBMCs), taken before the second cycle of nivolumab. The receptors were gathered from a human donor with classical Hodgkin lymphoma.

CDR3 nucleotides: TGTGCCAGCAGCTTCAATCCGGGACAGGAGACGAACACTGAAGCTTTCTTT. This sequence encodes CASSFNPGQETNTEAFF. The chain employs TRBV7-2 and TRBJ1-1; 8 nucleotides match TRBD1. The CDR3 is 17 amino acids. V was pared by 3 bases and J by 1 base, with 10 bases of the junction left unmatched. Per the germline V gene, CDR1 is SGHTA and CDR2 is FQGNSA.

The chain combines TRBV5-1 with TRBJ2-2, with 11 bases aligning to TRBD2. The junction had 2 bases not matched to a gene; V was cut back by 2 bases and J by 2 bases. The germline gives CDR1 SGHRS, CDR2 YFSETQ. The CDR3 has 16 residues. In DNA form, the CDR3 reads TGCGCCAGCAGCTTCCTAGCGGGGGGAAACACCGGGGAGCTGTTTTTT. Translating it yields CASSFLAGGNTGELFF.

This sequence joins TRBV19 and TRBJ2-2, with D unresolved. The germline gives CDR1 LNHDA, CDR2 SQIVND (reference sequence). V was trimmed by 1 base and J by 7 bases, leaving 7 bases between them. CDR3 length equals 13 residues. CDR3 coding DNA: TGTGCCAGTAGTATAGGAGAGGTCGGGGAGCTGTTTTTT. It encodes CASSIGEVGELFF.

The CDR3 sequence is CASSQGQLNEQYF. In DNA, the CDR3 is TGTGCCAGCAGCCAAGGACAGCTGAACGAGCAGTACTTC. V gene TRBV9 combines with J gene TRBJ2-7; D possibly corresponds to TRBD1 (6 bases). V dropped 4 bases and J dropped 5 bases, with 13 bases sitting between them. CDR1 and CDR2 (germline): SGDLS, YYNGEE. CDR3 length equals 13 residues.

This clone was picked up one time. The rearrangement joins TRBV6-5 to TRBJ1-5; D not resolved. Germline assignment: CDR1 MNHEY and CDR2 SVGAGI. This CDR3 is 12 amino acids long. V lost 2 bases to trimming and J lost 7 bases, with 6 bases between them. CDR3 DNA sequence: TGTGCCAGCAGTTACGCTGACCAGCCCCAGCATTTT. It is translated as CASSYADQPQHF.

This clone has more than one count but fewer than ten. The chain couples TRBV6-5 to TRBJ1-2, with D unclear. This CDR3 has 15 amino acids. Trimming pared 6 bases from V and 2 bases from J, leaving 16 bases between. In germline, CDR1 is MNHEY, CDR2 SVGAGI. The CDR3: CASSPDILLNYGYTF. For the CDR3, the DNA is TGTGCCAGCAGCCCAGACATACTTCTGAACTATGGCTACACCTTC.

The chain couples TRBV7-2 to TRBJ2-2, with D possibly TRBD2 on 6 matching bases. From germline, CDR1 is SGHTA and CDR2 FQGNSA. V lost 3 bases and J lost 1, with 6 bases in between. The CDR3 has 14 amino acids. CDR3 sequence (DNA): TGTGCCAGCAGCTTTAGCGGGAACACCGGGGAGCTGTTTTTT. Protein sequence: CASSFSGNTGELFF.

The CDR3 coding sequence is TGTGCCAGCAGCTTTCAGGGGGCGCGAGGCTACACCTTC. As protein: CASSFQGARGYTF. The chain joins TRBV5-6 to TRBJ1-2, with 8 nucleotides matching TRBD1. J gave up 8 bases and V 2 bases, and 5 bases lay outside the gene matches. This CDR3 has 13 amino acids. In germline, CDR1 is SGHDT, CDR2 YYEEEE.

The chain uses TRBV18 and TRBJ2-7, with D unresolved. Trimming cost V 6 bases and J 6 bases, with 15 bases left between them. This CDR3 contains 13 residues. Per germline, CDR1 KGHSH and CDR2 LQKENI. The CDR3 reads CASSLRVDGEQYF. In DNA form, the CDR3 reads TGTGCCAGCTCTCTCCGAGTGGACGGCGAGCAGTACTTC.

Only a few counts were recorded for this clone. V is TRBV5-1 and J is TRBJ2-2; D perhaps matches TRBD1 (6 bases). The CDR3 runs to 15 residues. In germline, CDR1 is SGHRS, CDR2 YFSETQ. The V end was cut by 0 bases, the J end by 1 base, with 7 bases between. This CDR3 is CASSLATGNTGELFF. DNA of the CDR3: TGCGCCAGCAGCTTGGCGACAGGGAACACCGGGGAGCTGTTTTTT.

V and J are TRBV4-1 and TRBJ1-1; D unclear. The CDR3 length is 15 residues. With 1 base removed from V and 0 bases from J, the gap between germline ends came to 9 bases. Germline lookup yields CDR1 MGHRA and CDR2 YSYEKL. CDR3 DNA sequence: TGCGCCAGCAGCCAAGGGGGTCACTTGAACACTGAAGCTTTCTTT. Its translation: CASSQGGHLNTEAFF.

The rearrangement uses TRBV5-1 and TRBJ1-5, with D hard to call. Germline CDR1 reads SGHRS; CDR2 reads YFSETQ. Trimming took 2 bases from V and 7 from J, leaving 16 bases between them. CDR3 length: 15 residues. DNA for the CDR3: TGCGCCAGCAGCTTAGGTGGGCAGTCTAGCCAGCCCCAGCATTTT. Its protein product is CASSLGGQSSQPQHF.

The chain carries TRBV19 and TRBJ1-2; possible D gene TRBD1, 5 bases. The CDR3 covers 13 residues. The germline V gene encodes CDR1 LNHDA and CDR2 SQIVND (reference sequence). The germline V and J ends were trimmed by 6 bases and 8 bases, with 16 bases remaining between them. The CDR3 nucleotides are TGTGCCAGTAGAAAAAGGGGTCAGGAAGGCTACACCTTC. Its protein product is CASRKRGQEGYTF.

J is TRBJ2-2 and V is TRBV7-3; 10 nucleotides align to TRBD1. Per germline, CDR1 SGHTA and CDR2 FQGTGA. J was trimmed by 3 bases and V by 2 bases; bases with no gene match: 6. CDR3 length equals 17 residues. The CDR3: CASSLEGDRGYTGELFF. CDR3 DNA sequence: TGTGCCAGCAGCTTAGAAGGGGACAGGGGATACACCGGGGAGCTGTTTTTT.

V usage is TRBV7-2 and J usage is TRBJ2-4; D ambiguous. This CDR3 has 13 amino acids. CDR1 and CDR2 (germline): SGHTA, FQGNSA. Trimming took 5 bases from V and 7 from J, leaving 12 bases between them. As DNA, the CDR3 is TGTGCCAGCAGCGCATTTGAATCTAACATTCAGTACTTC. This gives the protein CASSAFESNIQYF.

This clone rates as medium-sized. The chain recombines TRBV7-9 with TRBJ2-7, with TRBD1 matching 7 bases. CDR1 is SEHNR, CDR2 FQNEAQ, per germline (reference sequence). The CDR3 contains 11 residues. With V trimmed by 6 bases and J by 6 bases, 2 bases remained unmatched. CDR3 nucleotide sequence: TGTGCCAGCAGGCAGGGGGTCGAGCAGTACTTC. It is translated as CASRQGVEQYF. The full variable domain, completed using reference TRBV7-9 and TRBJ2-7, is DTGVSQNPRHKITKRGQNVTFRCDPISEHNRLYWYRQTLGQGPEFLTYFQNEAQLEKSRLLSDRFSAERPKGSFSTLEIQRTEQGDSAMYLCASRQGVEQYFGPGTRLTVT.

This clone has only one observation. The V and J genes are TRBV4-2 and TRBJ1-2, with a possible D match to TRBD1 (5 bases). Trimming cost V 3 bases and J 5 bases, with 10 bases left between them. The CDR3 is 13 residues long. Germline assignment: CDR1 LGHNA and CDR2 YNFKEQ. CDR3 loop: CASSHSGRYGYTF. For the CDR3, the DNA is TGTGCCAGCAGCCACTCAGGGAGGTATGGCTACACCTTC.

The rearrangement links TRBV30 to TRBJ1-2, with D hard to call. CDR1 GTSNPN and CDR2 SVGIG come from the germline V gene (reference sequence). The germline V and J ends were trimmed by 3 bases and 4 bases, with 9 bases remaining between them. CDR3 length equals 12 residues. The DNA of the CDR3 is TGTGCCTGGAGGATCGGCCTCTATGGCTACACCTTC. It yields the protein CAWRIGLYGYTF.